This T cell receptor beta chain is from a study of blood T cell repertoires in COVID-19 (dated by TCRdb to about 2020). For the wider study: Collaborator samples came from the United States, Italy and Spain and covered acute and convalescent phases of COVID-19. Subjects who had been exposed to COVID-19, were actively infected with it, or had recovered from it provided the deeply sampled blood TCRbeta repertoires that made up the dataset. HLA class I and class II types, where available, came from metadata supplied by the sample provider rather than from assay-based typing. The repertoires were made available in a free public database intended to serve as a resource for research on the immune response to SARS-CoV-2. The prospective study material was composed of cDNA or gDNA derived from T cells, B-cell-depleted T cells, or PBMCs. Sample metadata almost always included a de-identified subject ID, COVID-19 status, age in years and sex. Samples were obtained from the ongoing ImmuneRACE study (first 160 participants) and from 1,000 to 1,500 subjects provided by 6 global collaborators.

As to this clone: The antigen it recognizes is unknown. No base quality information exists; no much larger clone differs at one position.

What the research found in general, with its limitations: The quantity of clinical and demographic metadata differed by source and by participant and was supplied without curation.

Each collaborating institution followed its own protocols to collect whole blood in K2EDTA tubes. For TCRbeta analysis, collaborators shipped samples as frozen whole blood, isolated PBMCs, or DNA extracted from either of those sample types. TCRbeta CDR3 regions were amplified from genomic DNA using the immunoSEQ Assay, a bias-controlled multiplex PCR. Per the original workflow: The number of nucleated cells in each sample was estimated from the amplification of reference gene primers within the assay. To quantify the absolute abundance of each unique TCRbeta CDR3 rearrangement, sequence reads were collapsed and filtered. Productive Simpson clonality was computed per sample as the square root of Simpson's diversity index over productive rearrangements. Not all clones reach the TCRdb copy of this immuneACCESS table, which keeps in-frame sequences only. Checked studies attribute under half of the gap to unresolved V genes and leave the rest unexplained. The V and J calls and clone size come from that table; D and trimming were worked out from the DNA. This sample holds about 100,000 clones; roughly 92% were observed only once. The top ten constitute around 5.7% of the sample.

Trimmed from V: 2 bases; trimmed from J: 4 bases; junction bases lacking a gene match: 16. The CDR3, cysteine through phenylalanine, is 19 amino acids long. CDR3 DNA only is kept here, 57 bases in frame from base 1. According to the germline V gene (reference sequence), CDR1 reads SEHNR and CDR2 reads FQNEAQ. The rearranged chain carries TRBV7-9 and TRBJ1-1; 10 of the junction bases match TRBD1. The clonotype was recovered from a man between 65 and 79 years old with acute or convalescent COVID-19. Material for sequencing was peripheral blood. The CDR3 protein: CASSLTIPGQGLLCTEAFF. Read as DNA, the sequence is TGTGCCAGCAGCTTAACGATCCCGGGACAGGGGTTGTTGTGCACTGAAGCTTTCTTT.